Listed here are 17 T cell receptor beta chains from one sample, sequenced in a study of T cells after yellow fever vaccination (dated by TCRdb to the late 2010s). The library was obtained by 5' RACE. Sequencing used an Illumina HiSeq 2500. The public reads were quality trimmed at Q25 with fastp and then assembled into clones with MiXCR by TCRdb, keeping productive beta chains. CDR3 protein duplicates are merged, each entry listing the most common genes and DNA. A total of 360,000 or so distinct CDR3 sequences appear in this sample, 11% of them only once. The top ten clonotypes cover roughly 18% of the sample. The treatment or condition label for this specimen denotes: live attenuated yellow fever vaccine strain. Specimen: PBMCs, collected on the day of the first yellow fever vaccination. These receptors came from a man between 18 and 35 years old who received the YFV17D yellow fever vaccine.

This clonotype was seen many times. The chain recombines TRBV5-1 with TRBJ2-1, with D possibly matching TRBD2 (6 bases). From germline, CDR1 is SGHRS and CDR2 YFSETQ. This CDR3 contains 13 residues. V lost 5 bases and J 7 bases, leaving 13 bases between the germline ends. CDR3 in amino acids: CASSPYGGNEQFF. For the CDR3, the DNA is TGCGCCAGCAGTCCCTACGGGGGAAATGAGCAGTTCTTC.

The chain uses TRBV27 and TRBJ2-3, with TRBD1 identical over 8 bases. Germline V CDR1 and CDR2: MNHEY, SMNVEV (reference sequence). This CDR3 contains 14 residues. Losses at the gene ends were 8 bases for V and 1 base for J; bases not matched to a gene: 5. The CDR3 DNA sequence: TGTGCCAGCGGAAGGGGACAGGGCACAGATACGCAGTATTTT. Its translation: CASGRGQGTDTQYF.

This clonotype was detected only a few times. V usage is TRBV28 and J usage is TRBJ2-4; D not certain. Germline CDR1 MDHEN, CDR2 SYDVKM. With 6 bases removed from V and 3 bases from J, the gap between germline ends came to 18 bases. The CDR3 covers 16 residues. The CDR3 protein is CASRPSDRTGKNIQYF. The DNA for the CDR3 is TGTGCCAGCAGACCGAGCGACCGAACGGGCAAAAACATTCAGTACTTC.

The table lists this clonotype with a count of one. This rearrangement joins TRBV7-2 to TRBJ2-5; the match to TRBD2 covers 9 bases. Losses at the gene ends were 5 bases for V and 3 bases for J; bases not matched to a gene: 7. The CDR3 has 15 residues. Germline CDR1 SGHTA, CDR2 FQGNSA. As DNA, the CDR3 is TGTGCCAGCAGCCCGGGAGCGGGGGGCGAAGAGACCCAGTACTTC. Amino acids: CASSPGAGGEETQYF. Combining the CDR3 with reference TRBV7-2 and TRBJ2-5 gives the whole variable domain GAGVSQSPSNKVTEKGKDVELRCDPISGHTALYWYRQSLGQGLEFLIYFQGNSAPDKSGLPSDRFSAERTGGSVSTLTIQRTQQEDSAVYLCASSPGAGGEETQYFGPGTRLLVL.

J is TRBJ1-1 and V is TRBV6-4; D unresolved. Germline-derived CDR1 and CDR2 are MRHNA and SNTAGT. Trimming took off 8 bases at V and 2 bases at J, with 12 bases between the two ends. This CDR3 spans 13 amino acids. The DNA of the CDR3 is TGTGCCAGCGCCAGAAGGGAAAACACTGAAGCTTTCTTT. It is translated as CASARRENTEAFF.

This clonotype was counted ten times or more. The chain carries TRBV7-2 and TRBJ2-1; D remains unclear. Trimming removed 1 base at V and 8 bases at J, with 12 bases between. The V gene's germline CDR1 is SGHTA and CDR2 FQGNSA. This CDR3 is built from 14 residues. The CDR3 coding sequence is TGTGCCAGCAGCTTAGACGTAGGCACCGATGAGCAGTTCTTC. It encodes CASSLDVGTDEQFF.

This clonotype was counted at least ten times. The chain combines TRBV5-4 with TRBJ2-5, with D tentatively TRBD1 (6 bases). Germline V lookup: CDR1 SGHNT, CDR2 YYREEE (reference sequence). V was shortened by 4 bases and J by 1 base, with 11 bases between the two germline ends. This CDR3 spans 14 amino acids. CDR3 sequence reads: CASSGRDIQETQYF. The CDR3, as DNA: TGTGCCAGCAGCGGCCGGGACATCCAAGAGACCCAGTACTTC.

The V gene is TRBV5-1, the J gene TRBJ1-1; weak D call: TRBD1 (6 bases). Germline V gives CDR1 SGHRS, CDR2 YFSETQ. Trimming shortened V by 0 bases and J by 0 bases, and 9 bases separated the two germline ends. CDR3 length equals 15 residues. In DNA, the CDR3 is TGCGCCAGCAGCTTGGGGTGGGGGCTGAACACTGAAGCTTTCTTT. Translation gives CASSLGWGLNTEAFF. Using reference TRBV5-1 and TRBJ1-1 for the parts outside the CDR3, the full variable domain is KAGVTQTPRYLIKTRGQQVTLSCSPISGHRSVSWYQQTPGQGLQFLFEYFSETQRNKGNFPGRFSGRQFSNSRSEMNVSTLELGDSALYLCASSLGWGLNTEAFFGQGTRLTVV.

The J gene is TRBJ2-3, the V gene TRBV5-1, with D perhaps assigned TRBD1 or TRBD2 (6 bases each). Germline V gene lookup returns CDR1 SGHRS and CDR2 YFSETQ. This CDR3 comprises 17 residues. The V and J ends lost 0 bases and 1 base respectively, with 15 bases between them. This CDR3 is CASSLVGTGGRTDTQYF. CDR3 nucleotides: TGCGCCAGCAGCTTGGTGGGTACCGGGGGCCGCACAGATACGCAGTATTTT.

This clonotype was counted at least ten times. The chain links TRBV20-1 to TRBJ1-2, with a tentative D call TRBD1 (6 bases). V dropped 3 bases and J dropped 5 bases, with 10 bases sitting between them. There are 12 residues in the CDR3. Germline V gives CDR1 DFQATT, CDR2 SNEGSKA (reference sequence). The CDR3 loop is CSASGGPYGYTF. CDR3 in DNA: TGCAGTGCTAGTGGGGGGCCTTATGGCTACACCTTC.

The V gene is TRBV7-8, the J gene TRBJ1-6; D is ambiguous. Germline CDR1 is SGHVS and CDR2 is FQNEAQ. This CDR3 contains 13 residues. Trimming took 5 bases from V and 8 from J, leaving 10 bases between them. CDR3 protein: CASSPPHDSPLHF. Written as DNA, the CDR3 is TGTGCCAGCAGCCCACCACATGATTCACCCCTCCACTTT.

This clonotype was detected only a few times. This chain joins TRBV28 and TRBJ1-1; 10 bases line up with TRBD1. Germline trimming cut 5 bases from V and 9 bases from J; bases unmatched to any gene: 9. The CDR3 loop spans 14 amino acids. Germline values: CDR1 MDHEN, CDR2 SYDVKM. The CDR3 region is CASSALGTGAKAFF. In DNA, the CDR3 is TGTGCCAGCAGTGCCCTCGGGACAGGGGCCAAAGCTTTCTTT.

This rearrangement joins TRBV5-4 to TRBJ2-5; unclear D gene. The CDR3 runs to 14 residues. The ends were cut back, 0 bases at V and 5 bases at J, with 11 bases in the middle. Germline-derived CDR1 and CDR2 are SGHNT and YYREEE (reference sequence). CDR3 loop: CASSLVATGETQYF. CDR3 coding DNA: TGTGCCAGCAGCTTGGTAGCAACCGGGGAGACCCAGTACTTC.

The chain carries TRBV7-9 and TRBJ2-3; the D gene could be TRBD1 or TRBD2 (5 bases each). The CDR3 loop spans 14 amino acids. Germline loops: CDR1 SEHNR, CDR2 FQNEAQ (reference sequence). The V gene lost 5 bases and the J gene lost 6 bases, with 15 bases spanning the gap. CDR3 sequence: CASSPRDRSDTQYF. As DNA, the CDR3 is TGTGCCAGCAGCCCCAGGGACCGCAGCGATACGCAGTATTTT.

The chain employs TRBV9 and TRBJ2-2; 7 nucleotides align to TRBD1. This CDR3 contains 15 residues. Germline CDR1 and CDR2: SGDLS and YYNGEE. J lost 1 base, V lost 7 bases, and 7 bases had no gene match. CDR3 in DNA: TGTGCCAGCGGCGGAGACAGGGAGAACACCGGGGAGCTGTTTTTT. Amino acids: CASGGDRENTGELFF.

The chain joins TRBV5-4 to TRBJ2-5; 7 bases match TRBD2. J was trimmed by 5 bases and V by 6 bases; bases with no gene match: 10. The CDR3 is 14 amino acids. Per germline, CDR1 SGHNT and CDR2 YYREEE (reference sequence). For the CDR3, the DNA is TGTGCCAGCATCCAAGCGGGGTCGTCGGAGACCCAGTACTTC. This codes for CASIQAGSSETQYF.

CDR3 region: CASSLGLAGKEQYF. Written as DNA, the CDR3 is TGTGCCAGCAGCTTGGGACTAGCGGGAAAGGAGCAGTACTTC. V gene TRBV7-7 combines with J gene TRBJ2-7; 13 nucleotides agree with TRBD2. The CDR3 totals 14 residues. The junction had 3 bases not matched to a gene; V was cut back by 3 bases and J by 7 bases. Germline V gene sequence: CDR1 SSHAT, CDR2 FNYEAQ (reference sequence).